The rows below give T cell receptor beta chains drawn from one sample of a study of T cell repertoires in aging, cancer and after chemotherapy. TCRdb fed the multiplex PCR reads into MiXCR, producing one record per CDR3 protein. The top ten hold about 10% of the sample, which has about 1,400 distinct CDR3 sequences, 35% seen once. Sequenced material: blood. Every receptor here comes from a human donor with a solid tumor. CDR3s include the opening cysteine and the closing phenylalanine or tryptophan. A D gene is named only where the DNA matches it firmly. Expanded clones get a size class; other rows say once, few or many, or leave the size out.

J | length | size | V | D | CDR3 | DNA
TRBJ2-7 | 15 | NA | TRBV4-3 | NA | CASSQGSIRSYEQYF | TGCGCCAGCAGCCAAGGGTCCATCCGCTCCTACGAGCAGTACTTC
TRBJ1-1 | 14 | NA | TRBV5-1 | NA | CASSLGYSNTEAFF | TGCGCCAGCAGCTTGGGGTACTCGAACACTGAAGCTTTCTTT
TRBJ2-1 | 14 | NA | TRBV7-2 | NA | CASSQGRGYNEQFF | TGTGCCAGCAGCCAGGGACGGGGATACAATGAGCAGTTCTTC
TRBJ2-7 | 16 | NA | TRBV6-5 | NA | CASSYSIWGITSEQYF | TGTGCCAGCAGTTACTCGATTTGGGGGATCACCTCCGAGCAGTACTTC
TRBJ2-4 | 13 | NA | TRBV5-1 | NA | CASSLESRNIQYF | TGCGCCAGCAGCTTGGAATCTCGAAACATTCAGTACTTC
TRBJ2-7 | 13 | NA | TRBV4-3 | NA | CASSQDGNYEQYF | TGCGCCAGCAGCCAAGATGGTAACTACGAGCAGTACTTC
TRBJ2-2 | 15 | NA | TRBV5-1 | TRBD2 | CASSWTSGDTGELFF | TGCGCCAGCAGCTGGACTAGCGGGGATACCGGGGAGCTGTTTTTT
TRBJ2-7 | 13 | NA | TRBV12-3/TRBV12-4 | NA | CASSLMTGYEQYF | TGTGCCAGCAGTTTAATGACAGGCTACGAGCAGTACTTC
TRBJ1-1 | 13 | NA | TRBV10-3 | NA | CAIRAEAVTEAFF | TGTGCCATCCGGGCCGAGGCAGTCACTGAAGCTTTCTTT
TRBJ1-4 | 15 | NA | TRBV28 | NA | CASSRPGMTNEKLFF | TGTGCCAGCAGCCGTCCGGGAATGACTAATGAAAAACTGTTTTTT
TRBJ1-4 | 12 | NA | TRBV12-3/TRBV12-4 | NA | CASSLRGEKLFF | TGTGCCAGCAGTTTGAGGGGGGAAAAACTGTTTTTT
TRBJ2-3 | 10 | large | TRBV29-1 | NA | CSVDLDTQYF | TGCAGCGTTGATCTAGATACGCAGTATTTT
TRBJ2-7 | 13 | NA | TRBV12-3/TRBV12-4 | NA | CASRRQDLYEQYF | TGTGCCAGCAGGCGACAGGACTTGTACGAGCAGTACTTC
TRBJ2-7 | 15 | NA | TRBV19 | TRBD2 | CASQQKASGIYEQYF | TGTGCCAGTCAGCAGAAGGCTAGCGGGATCTACGAGCAGTACTTC
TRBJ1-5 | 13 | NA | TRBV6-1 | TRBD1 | CASSGTGDQPQHF | TGTGCCAGCAGCGGAACAGGGGATCAGCCCCAGCATTTT
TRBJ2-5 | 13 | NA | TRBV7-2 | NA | CATSGDRRETQYF | TGTGCCACCTCTGGAGATAGACGGGAGACCCAGTACTTC
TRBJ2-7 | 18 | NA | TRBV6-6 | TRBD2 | CASSYGGTSGENSYEQYF | TGTGCCAGCAGTTACGGCGGGACTAGCGGTGAAAACTCCTACGAGCAGTACTTC
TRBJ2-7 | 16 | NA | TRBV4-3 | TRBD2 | CASSQDRLAGSYEQYF | TGCGCCAGCAGCCAAGATCGACTAGCGGGCTCCTACGAGCAGTACTTC
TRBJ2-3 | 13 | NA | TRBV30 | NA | CAWSPGHTDTQYF | TGTGCCTGGAGTCCTGGACACACAGATACGCAGTATTTT
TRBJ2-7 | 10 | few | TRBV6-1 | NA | CASATYEQYF | TGTGCCAGCGCTACCTACGAGCAGTACTTC
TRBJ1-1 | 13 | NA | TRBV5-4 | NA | CASTPGRNTEAFF | TGTGCCAGCACCCCGGGCAGGAACACTGAAGCTTTCTTT
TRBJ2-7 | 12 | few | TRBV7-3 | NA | CASSLGSYEQYF | TGTGCCAGCAGTTTGGGGTCTTACGAGCAGTACTTC
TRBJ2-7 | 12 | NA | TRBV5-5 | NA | CASSLTGHVQYF | TGTGCCAGCAGCCTGACAGGCCACGTGCAGTACTTC
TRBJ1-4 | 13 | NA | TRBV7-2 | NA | CASSLGGNEKLFF | TGTGCCAGCAGCTTAGGGGGTAATGAAAAACTGTTTTTT
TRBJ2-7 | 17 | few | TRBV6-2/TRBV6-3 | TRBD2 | CASYYGTSGGSSYEQYF | TGTGCCAGCTATTACGGGACTAGCGGAGGCTCATCCTACGAGCAGTACTTC
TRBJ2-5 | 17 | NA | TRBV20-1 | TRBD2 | CSASRLAGGSYQETQYF | TGCAGTGCTAGTAGGCTAGCGGGGGGCTCGTACCAAGAGACCCAGTACTTC
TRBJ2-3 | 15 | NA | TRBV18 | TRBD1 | CASSPGTGSTDTQYF | TGTGCCAGCTCTCCCGGGACAGGGTCGACAGATACGCAGTATTTT
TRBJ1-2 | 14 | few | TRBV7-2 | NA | CASSLGPQGGLVTF | TGTGCCAGCAGCTTAGGTCCACAGGGAGGTTTGGTCACCTTC
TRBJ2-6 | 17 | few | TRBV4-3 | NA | CASSQGGEGSGANVLTF | TGCGCCAGCAGCCAAGGAGGTGAAGGATCTGGGGCCAACGTCCTGACTTTC
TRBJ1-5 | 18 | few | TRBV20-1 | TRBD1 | CSARPTSGQGREGQPQHF | TGCAGTGCTAGACCTACGAGTGGACAGGGTAGGGAAGGACAGCCCCAGCATTTT
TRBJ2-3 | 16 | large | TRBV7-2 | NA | CASSSHRVVSTDTQYF | TGTGCCAGCAGCTCCCACAGGGTTGTTAGCACAGATACGCAGTATTTT